These T cell receptor beta chains were read from a single sample in a study of Ad26.COV2.S vaccination and SARS-CoV-2 variants. Repertoires were generated with immunoSEQ multiplex PCR, while TCRdb's copy carries only in-frame clones and drops some. The table lists some 420,000 clones, over 75% of them singletons. Sequencing used peripheral blood, obtained in a trial of Ad26.COV2.S vaccine versus placebo. The source is a person between 18 and 65 years old who received the Ad26.COV2.S COVID-19 vaccine or a placebo. Each CDR3 is given with its conserved first and last residue. D genes are given only for firm matches. Not every row has a clone size; where given, it reads once, few, many or a size class.

clone size: .
D gene: TRBD2
J gene: TRBJ2-3
V gene: TRBV3-1/TRBV3-2
CDR3 protein: CASSQVSGGHRYKGTQYF
CDR3 DNA: TGTGCCAGCAGCCAAGTTAGCGGGGGGCACAGATACAAAGGTACGCAGTATTTT

clone size: once
D gene: .
J gene: TRBJ1-2
V gene: TRBV29-1
CDR3 protein: CSVDHGLGGYTF
CDR3 DNA: TGCAGCGTTGACCACGGACTTGGTGGCTACACCTTC

clone size: .
D gene: TRBD2
J gene: TRBJ2-1
V gene: TRBV9
CDR3 protein: CASSSEGGYNEQFF
CDR3 DNA: TGTGCCAGCAGCTCCGAGGGAGGGTACAATGAGCAGTTCTTC

clone size: .
D gene: TRBD2
J gene: TRBJ2-3
V gene: TRBV7-3
CDR3 protein: CASSLTSGGRSTDTQYF
CDR3 DNA: TGTGCCAGCAGCTTAACTAGCGGGGGGAGAAGCACAGATACGCAGTATTTT

clone size: .
D gene: TRBD1
J gene: TRBJ1-1
V gene: TRBV29-1
CDR3 protein: CSAGTGNTEAFF
CDR3 DNA: TGCAGCGCCGGGACAGGGAACACTGAAGCTTTCTTT

clone size: .
D gene: .
J gene: TRBJ2-5
V gene: TRBV3-1/TRBV3-2
CDR3 protein: CASSQEVGLLETQYF
CDR3 DNA: TGTGCCAGCAGCCAAGAGGTGGGACTCCTAGAGACCCAGTACTTC

clone size: .
D gene: .
J gene: TRBJ2-5
V gene: TRBV5-1
CDR3 protein: CASSLVSHGIDQETQYF
CDR3 DNA: TGCGCCAGCAGCTTGGTCTCGCACGGAATTGACCAAGAGACCCAGTACTTC

clone size: .
D gene: TRBD1
J gene: TRBJ1-4
V gene: TRBV24-1
CDR3 protein: CANNWSPTGGDEKLFF
CDR3 DNA: TGTGCCAACAATTGGTCCCCGACAGGGGGAGATGAAAAACTGTTTTTT

clone size: .
D gene: TRBD2
J gene: TRBJ2-1
V gene: TRBV4-1
CDR3 protein: CASSQLGLAGPSYNEQFF
CDR3 DNA: TGCGCCAGCAGCCAGCTGGGGCTAGCGGGGCCCTCCTACAATGAGCAGTTCTTC

clone size: .
D gene: .
J gene: TRBJ1-1
V gene: TRBV19
CDR3 protein: CASSIWTANTEAFF
CDR3 DNA: TGTGCCAGTAGTATCTGGACAGCGAACACTGAAGCTTTCTTT

clone size: .
D gene: .
J gene: TRBJ1-5
V gene: TRBV5-1
CDR3 protein: CASSRTVIEQPQHF
CDR3 DNA: TGCGCCAGCAGTCGGACAGTTATAGAGCAGCCCCAGCATTTT

clone size: .
D gene: .
J gene: TRBJ1-4
V gene: TRBV7-2
CDR3 protein: CASSPWTVNEKLFF
CDR3 DNA: TGTGCCAGCAGCCCCTGGACAGTTAATGAAAAACTGTTTTTT

clone size: .
D gene: TRBD2
J gene: TRBJ2-1
V gene: TRBV30
CDR3 protein: CAWSLTSGGGYEQFF
CDR3 DNA: TGTGCCTGGAGCCTTACTAGCGGGGGGGGTTATGAGCAGTTCTTC

clone size: .
D gene: TRBD1
J gene: TRBJ2-5
V gene: TRBV10-3
CDR3 protein: CATKWTGGGETQYF
CDR3 DNA: TGTGCCACCAAATGGACAGGGGGAGGGGAGACCCAGTACTTC

clone size: once
D gene: TRBD1
J gene: TRBJ2-7
V gene: TRBV5-1
CDR3 protein: CASSINAGTGSSYEQYF
CDR3 DNA: TGCGCCAGCAGCATCAACGCCGGGACAGGGAGCTCCTACGAGCAGTACTTC

clone size: .
D gene: .
J gene: TRBJ2-1
V gene: TRBV7-9
CDR3 protein: CASRTGYNEQFF
CDR3 DNA: TGTGCCAGCAGAACGGGCTACAATGAGCAGTTCTTC

clone size: once
D gene: .
J gene: TRBJ2-1
V gene: TRBV6-5
CDR3 protein: CASSRDLLSNEQFF
CDR3 DNA: TGTGCCAGCAGTCGGGATTTACTCAGTAATGAGCAGTTCTTC

clone size: once
D gene: TRBD1
J gene: TRBJ1-3
V gene: TRBV7-6
CDR3 protein: CASSEQGADGNTIYF
CDR3 DNA: TGTGCCAGCAGCGAACAGGGGGCGGATGGAAACACCATATATTTT

clone size: .
D gene: .
J gene: TRBJ2-3
V gene: TRBV3-1/TRBV3-2
CDR3 protein: CASSQGWREGGGTDTQYF
CDR3 DNA: TGTGCCAGCAGCCAAGGTTGGCGTGAAGGGGGGGGTACAGATACGCAGTATTTT

clone size: .
D gene: TRBD1
J gene: TRBJ1-1
V gene: TRBV5-1
CDR3 protein: CASSPDRGGTEAFF
CDR3 DNA: TGCGCCAGCAGCCCGGACAGGGGGGGCACTGAAGCTTTCTTT

clone size: .
D gene: .
J gene: TRBJ1-2
V gene: TRBV1
CDR3 protein: CTSKPQGRVYGYTF
CDR3 DNA: TGCACCAGCAAACCCCAGGGGCGGGTCTATGGCTACACCTTC

clone size: .
D gene: .
J gene: TRBJ1-2
V gene: TRBV7-5
CDR3 protein: CVRSLGGRGLTNYGYTF
CDR3 DNA: TGTGTCAGAAGCTTAGGGGGCAGGGGGCTTACTAACTATGGCTACACCTTC

clone size: .
D gene: .
J gene: TRBJ1-1
V gene: TRBV6-2/TRBV6-3
CDR3 protein: CASSPGTLISAEAFF
CDR3 DNA: TGTGCCAGCAGTCCCGGGACATTAATTTCGGCTGAAGCTTTCTTT

clone size: .
D gene: .
J gene: TRBJ1-2
V gene: TRBV13
CDR3 protein: CASSWRQVHSNGYTF
CDR3 DNA: TGTGCCAGCAGCTGGCGACAGGTTCATTCAAATGGCTACACCTTC

clone size: .
D gene: .
J gene: TRBJ2-3
V gene: TRBV4-3
CDR3 protein: CASSQAGGGTDTQYF
CDR3 DNA: TGCGCCAGCAGCCAAGCCGGGGGTGGCACAGATACGCAGTATTTT

clone size: .
D gene: TRBD2
J gene: TRBJ2-3
V gene: TRBV5-5
CDR3 protein: CASSLAGGSGVTDTQYF
CDR3 DNA: TGTGCCAGCAGCTTGGCCGGCGGTAGCGGGGTCACAGATACGCAGTATTTT

clone size: .
D gene: .
J gene: TRBJ1-1
V gene: TRBV18
CDR3 protein: CASSPLLNTEAFF
CDR3 DNA: TGTGCCAGCTCACCACTCTTGAACACTGAAGCTTTCTTT

clone size: .
D gene: TRBD1
J gene: TRBJ2-1
V gene: TRBV15
CDR3 protein: CATSRDRDNEQFF
CDR3 DNA: TGTGCCACCAGCCGGGACAGGGACAATGAGCAGTTCTTC

clone size: .
D gene: .
J gene: TRBJ2-7
V gene: TRBV29-1
CDR3 protein: CSVVVTTSRYEQYF
CDR3 DNA: TGCAGCGTTGTTGTAACGACCTCCCGCTACGAGCAGTACTTC

clone size: once
D gene: .
J gene: TRBJ2-3
V gene: TRBV6-6
CDR3 protein: CASSYSRGATDTQYF
CDR3 DNA: TGTGCCAGCAGTTACTCAAGGGGGGCGACAGATACGCAGTATTTT

clone size: .
D gene: TRBD2
J gene: TRBJ2-1
V gene: TRBV4-2
CDR3 protein: CASSHALAGEQFF
CDR3 DNA: TGTGCCAGCAGCCATGCACTAGCGGGGGAGCAGTTCTTC